This TCR beta chain stems from a study of patients and donors after allogeneic stem cell transplantation. One entry per CDR3 protein, called by TCRdb with MiXCR from the RT-PCR reads. The table lists 410,000 or so distinct CDR3 sequences, 16% of them singletons, with around 7.2% in the top ten. Only a few counts were recorded for this clonotype. Trimming took 4 bases from V and 8 from J; bases not matched to a gene: 8. The CDR3 sequence is 15 residues long. Germline V CDR1 and CDR2: SGHAT, FQNNGV. What was sequenced was blood, either unsorted or a sorted T cell fraction (not recorded which). The chain has TRBV11-2 and TRBJ2-1, with 10 bases that match TRBD2. This clonotype was sampled from a human donor who was either an allogeneic HSCT recipient or a stem cell or donor lymphocyte infusion donor (not recorded which). It is not recorded whose cells these are; they may come from a transplant donor. The DNA of the CDR3 is TGTGCCAGCAGCTCTGCTAGCGGGAGTCGATATGAGCAGTTCTTC. Translation: CASSSASGSRYEQFF.